The clone carrying this TCR beta chain appeared many times. This specimen comes from a study of molecular identifiers for immune sequencing clone quantification. TCRdb re-called the PCR reads with MiXCR, one entry per CDR3 protein. The sample records about 640,000 distinct CDR3 sequences, just under 20% being singletons. Germline values: CDR1 KGHDR, CDR2 SFDVKD. The CDR3 is 12 amino acids. The V end lost 3 bases, the J end lost 6 bases, and 5 bases lay between the germline ends. This rearrangement joins TRBV24-1 to TRBJ2-1; no firm D call. Sequencing was performed on naive CD8+ T cells from blood, with Jurkat cell RNA spiked in. Specified subset: FACS-sorted CD8+CD4-CCR7+CD45RA+ naive T cells. The sequence was obtained from a human donor in good health. Some libraries in this study had Jurkat cell RNA spiked in. The CDR3 loop is CATSDLGNEQFF. The CDR3 nucleotides read TGTGCCACCAGTGATCTGGGCAATGAGCAGTTCTTC.